The clone carrying this T cell receptor (beta chain) was counted a few times. Its specificity is not known. This entry is derived from a study of cytomegalovirus exposure and HLA in healthy donors. PCR was performed using 60 Vbeta and 13 Jbeta primers. The protocol was immunoSEQ multiplex PCR, while the TCRdb copy is restricted to in-frame clones and leaves out a portion. This sample has some 180,000 clones; about 80% occur once, and the top ten carry about 2.1%. The CDR3 is made up of 14 amino acids. Germline-derived CDR1 and CDR2 are MNHNY and SVGAGI (reference sequence). Trimming took 6 bases from V and 1 from J, leaving 12 bases between them. Study-level points and caveats: HLA restriction was apparent for most CMV-associated TCR beta chains in a later analysis. Previously analyzed data showed that most TCR beta V segments were productive at a frequency of about 87% or about 30%.

This chain links TRBV6-6 with TRBJ1-1, with a possible D match to TRBD1 (5 bases). This clonotype originated in a woman in her 30s in good health and CMV-seronegative. Material for sequencing was PBMCs. CDR3 loop: CASSIRVGNTEAFF. CDR3 in DNA: TGTGCCAGCAGCATCAGGGTGGGGAACACTGAAGCTTTCTTT.